A selection of T cell receptor beta chains follows, all from one sample in a study of blood T cell repertoires in COVID-19. TCRdb's copy holds only in-frame clones and misses some; the assay was immunoSEQ multiplex PCR. The sample has hundreds of thousands of clones; approximately 89% are singletons. Sequenced: PBMCs or T cells enriched from blood (not recorded which). All receptors come from a middle-aged woman who had recovered from COVID-19. The CDR3 runs from the conserved cysteine through the conserved F or W. D genes are given only for firm matches. The size field is filled for only some rows; it gives once, few, many or a size class.

TRBD1,NA,TRBJ2-5,TRBV19,TGTGCCAGTAGTGGTCTCAGGGGGCCCCAAGAGACCCAGTACTTC,CASSGLRGPQETQYF
TRBD2,NA,TRBJ2-1,TRBV4-1,TGCGCCAGCAGCCAAGATGGGACTAGAGTTAATGAGCAGTTCTTC,CASSQDGTRVNEQFF
TRBD1,NA,TRBJ2-7,TRBV27,TGTGCCAGCAGTGGGGACAGGGGGCGTTACGAGCAGTACTTC,CASSGDRGRYEQYF
NA,NA,TRBJ1-3,TRBV19,TGTGCCAGTAGTCCAGGCCTCTCTGGAAACACCATATATTTT,CASSPGLSGNTIYF
NA,NA,TRBJ1-1,TRBV2,TGTGCCAGCAGTGACAGGGTTAACACTGAAGCTTTCTTT,CASSDRVNTEAFF
TRBD1,NA,TRBJ1-4,TRBV5-1,TGCGCCAGCAGCTTGGGACAGGGCCATGAAAAACTGTTTTTT,CASSLGQGHEKLFF
NA,few,TRBJ2-7,TRBV29-1,TGCAGCGTTGTAGTAGGAGGGTACGAGCAGTACTTC,CSVVVGGYEQYF
TRBD1,NA,TRBJ1-5,TRBV19,TGTGCCAGTAGACCGACCGGGACAGGGGACCAGCCCCAGCATTTT,CASRPTGTGDQPQHF
TRBD1,NA,TRBJ2-7,TRBV18,TGTGCCAGCTCGACAGGGTACTACGAGCAGTACTTC,CASSTGYYEQYF
TRBD1,NA,TRBJ1-1,TRBV27,TGTGCCAGCAGCCGGGACAGGGGCGGCACTGAAGCTTTCTTT,CASSRDRGGTEAFF
NA,NA,TRBJ1-3,TRBV5-8,TGTGCCAGCAGCGGCGGGCCTGGAAAACTCTCCATATATTTT,CASSGGPGKLSIYF
NA,NA,TRBJ2-7,TRBV7-9,TGTGCCAGCAGCCCCCAAGGGGGCTACGAGCAGTACTTC,CASSPQGGYEQYF
NA,NA,TRBJ2-6,TRBV5-1,TGCGCCAGCAGCGTAACATCCGGGGCCAACGTCCTGACTTTC,CASSVTSGANVLTF
NA,NA,TRBJ1-1,TRBV4-1,TGCGCCAGCAGCCAAGATAACGCCTTCGGGTCTGAAGCTTTCTTT,CASSQDNAFGSEAFF
NA,NA,TRBJ2-7,TRBV24-1,TGTGCCACCAGTGATTGGGGCGGGGCGGGCGGCCCCTACGAGCAGTACTTC,CATSDWGGAGGPYEQYF
NA,NA,TRBJ1-2,TRBV10-3,TGTGCCATCAGTGAGGAGGGTTCGAACTATGGCTACACCTTC,CAISEEGSNYGYTF
TRBD1,NA,TRBJ2-7,TRBV11-2,TGTGCCAGCAGCCCACGGACAGGAGGAATAGACTACGAGCAGTACTTC,CASSPRTGGIDYEQYF